The clone carrying this T cell receptor beta chain was detected ten times or more. Its antigen remains unknown. The length of the CDR3 is 16 residues. Germline loops: CDR1 MNHEY, CDR2 SVGEGT. The V and J ends lost 7 bases and 0 bases respectively, with 18 bases between them. Unique molecular identifiers were used to barcode this TCRbeta library. TCRdb reprocessed the PCR reads with MiXCR, giving one entry per CDR3 protein. This sample has fewer than 750,000 distinct CDR3 sequences, with 20% to 25% found just once. The entry originates in a study of T-cell reconstitution after alpha-beta-depleted transplantation in children. General study results and limits: Where some patients showed high TCRbeta diversity at day 60, it came from recipient T cells and thymic progenitors that had survived.

The TCR comes from a boy in the first two years of life who had a stem cell transplant for acute myeloid leukemia, so the T cells may come from the graft donor. The V and J genes are TRBV6-2 or TRBV6-3 and TRBJ2-5, with D possibly matching TRBD1 (6 bases). Sequences were derived from PBMCs, mostly from graft donor cells, sampled 360 days after TCRalphabeta/CD19-depleted stem cell transplant. DNA of the CDR3: TGTGCCAGCAAAGAGGGCAAGGGGGAGTACCAAGAGACCCAGTACTTC. Amino acid sequence: CASKEGKGEYQETQYF.